The 9 T cell receptor beta chains reported below all come from one sample, sequenced in a study of metastatic and nonmetastatic thyroid tumors. TCRdb re-called the PCR reads via MiXCR. The sample lists tens of thousands of clones; about 12% were seen once. Ahead of thyroid surgery, no patient had received treatment of any kind. Sequencing used tumor tissue. All receptors come from a female donor with papillary thyroid cancer or a benign thyroid nodule (not recorded which). Some clones in this sample may be carry-over from other donors' samples.

Notes on this clone: A read error may produce the germline difference seen at one junction end. The rearrangement joins TRBV20-1 to TRBJ2-1; no definite D call. The CDR3 totals 15 residues. The germline V gene has CDR1 DFQATT and CDR2 SNEGSKA (reference sequence). The CDR3 DNA reads TGCAGTGCTAGACCGTCCTTGGGCTCCTACAATGAGCAGTTCTTT. Translated, it gives CSARPSLGSYNEQFF.

This clone was counted ten times or more. The rearrangement joins TRBV11-3 to TRBJ2-7; 8 nucleotides agree with TRBD1. This CDR3 contains 13 residues. The trim removed 5 bases at V and 5 bases at J, leaving 5 bases unmatched. Germline lookup yields CDR1 SGHNT and CDR2 YENEEA. The CDR3 DNA sequence: TGTGCCAGCAGCCCGACAGGGGACAACGAGCAGTACTTC. Protein: CASSPTGDNEQYF.

This clone was seen ten or more times. The gene calls are TRBV12-3 or TRBV12-4 and TRBJ2-5, with D maybe TRBD1 (6 bases). This CDR3 contains 14 residues. Trimming took off 7 bases at V and 5 bases at J, with 17 bases between the two ends. The CDR3 DNA is TGTGCCAGCACCCGGGACACTACCAGGGAGACCCAGTACTTC. Protein: CASTRDTTRETQYF.

This clone was seen at least ten times. The chain joins TRBV19 to TRBJ1-4; D possibly corresponds to TRBD1 (5 bases). The CDR3 consists of 12 residues. Germline assignment: CDR1 LNHDA and CDR2 SQIVND (reference sequence). Trimming left V 5 bases short and J 7 bases short, with 8 bases between. As DNA, the CDR3 is TGTGCCAGTAGTTCCGGGGGTGAAAAACTGTTTTTT. The encoded protein is CASSSGGEKLFF.

This clone has a handful of counts. V usage is TRBV29-1 and J usage is TRBJ1-1, with D unclear. The CDR3 contains 12 residues. V lost 4 bases to trimming and J lost 3 bases, with 9 bases between them. The germline gives CDR1 SQVTM, CDR2 ANQGSEA. The CDR3 DNA follows: TGCAGCGTTGCCAGCGCGGACACTGAAGCTTTCTTT. Translating gives CSVASADTEAFF. The entire variable domain, with the rest obtained from reference TRBV29-1 and TRBJ1-1, is as follows: SAVISQKPSRDICQRGTSLTIQCQVDSQVTMMFWYRQQPGQSLTLIATANQGSEATYESGFVIDKFPISRPNLTFSTLTVSNMSPEDSSIYLCSVASADTEAFFGQGTRLTVV.

This clone was seen many times. The rearrangement links TRBV18 to TRBJ1-1; D is ambiguous. Trimming took 2 bases from V and 6 from J, leaving 16 bases between them. The CDR3 runs 15 residues. Germline loops: CDR1 KGHSH, CDR2 LQKENI. The CDR3 nucleotides read TGTGCCAGCTCACCAGGTCACGGAATCGAGGCTGAAGCTTTCTTT. Its protein is CASSPGHGIEAEAFF.

This clone was counted many times. This specimen includes other DNA sequences encoding the same CDR3. The chain carries TRBV19 and TRBJ2-7, with TRBD1 identical over 8 bases. The germline gives CDR1 LNHDA, CDR2 SQIVND (reference sequence). The CDR3 covers 14 residues. V was pared by 10 bases and J by 2 bases, with 10 bases of the junction left unmatched. Written as DNA, the CDR3 is TGTGCCACCGCCCCGGACAGGGCGGCCTACGAGCAGTACTTC. This sequence encodes CATAPDRAAYEQYF.

The table lists this clone with many counts. This rearrangement joins TRBV27 to TRBJ2-1; D is undetermined. The CDR3 loop spans 14 amino acids. Germline CDR1 and CDR2: MNHEY and SMNVEV (reference sequence). Trimming removed 6 bases at V and 5 bases at J, with 14 bases between. CDR3 loop: CASSPLGPNNEQFF. The DNA for the CDR3 is TGTGCCAGCAGCCCCCTAGGGCCCAACAATGAGCAGTTCTTC.

This clone was seen a handful of times. This CDR3 reads CASSLMTDTEAFF. CDR3 coding DNA: TGTGCCAGCAGTTTAATGACGGACACTGAAGCTTTCTTT. V gene TRBV28 combines with J gene TRBJ1-1; D not resolved. V lost 2 bases to trimming and J lost 3 bases, with 7 bases between them. This CDR3 comprises 13 residues. CDR1 and CDR2 (germline): MDHEN, SYDVKM. Supplemented by reference TRBV28 and TRBJ1-1, the full variable domain reads DVKVTQSSRYLVKRTGEKVFLECVQDMDHENMFWYRQDPGLGLRLIYFSYDVKMKEKGDIPEGYSVSREKKERFSLILESASTNQTSMYLCASSLMTDTEAFFGQGTRLTVV.